These 15 T cell receptor beta chains were all obtained from the same sample, sequenced in a study of neoadjuvant anti-PD-1 for oral cavity cancer. Time point described: after neoadjuvant nivolumab, at surgical resection. Sequenced by immunoSEQ multiplex PCR; TCRdb stores in-frame clones only, minus some. This table has about 10,000 clones, approximately 57% appearing once. Specimen: PBMCs, collected after nivolumab (anti-PD-1) treatment. The receptors come from a person between 40 and 85 years old with oral cavity squamous cell carcinoma.

This clone was picked up a small number of times. The chain uses TRBV27 and TRBJ2-7, with unresolved D. The CDR3 extends over 14 amino acids. Germline V gene sequence: CDR1 MNHEY, CDR2 SMNVEV (reference sequence). Trimming took 0 bases from V and 4 from J, leaving 10 bases between them. CDR3 nucleotide sequence: TGTGCCAGCAGTTTATCTGGGGTCGGTTACGAGCAGTACTTC. This translates into CASSLSGVGYEQYF.

This clone has a handful of counts. The chain links TRBV2 to TRBJ1-5, with D possibly being TRBD1 (5 bases). Germline V gives CDR1 SNHLY, CDR2 FYNNEI. There are 13 residues in the CDR3. The V end lost 7 bases, the J end lost 5 bases, and 12 bases lay between the germline ends. The CDR3 bases are TGTGCCAGCACCCCGGACACCTATCAGCCCCAGCATTTT. Protein product: CASTPDTYQPQHF.

The CDR3 region is CASSSPTGGNSPLHF. The CDR3 DNA reads as TGTGCCAGCAGTTCCCCGACAGGGGGCAATTCACCCCTCCACTTT. The J gene is TRBJ1-6, the V gene TRBV6-5; the match to TRBD1 covers 10 bases. CDR3 size: 15 residues. The V gene end was trimmed by 4 bases and the J gene end by 7 bases; junction bases not matched to a gene: 4. Germline loops: CDR1 MNHEY, CDR2 SVGAGI.

The gene calls are TRBV2 and TRBJ2-7, with TRBD1 as a possible D gene (6 bases). The CDR3 is 14 residues long. From germline, CDR1 is SNHLY and CDR2 FYNNEI. Trimming removed 8 bases at V and 0 bases at J, with 14 bases between. The CDR3 bases are TGTGCCAGCGCTGGGGGCGGCAGCTCCTACGAGCAGTACTTC. This codes for CASAGGGSSYEQYF.

V usage is TRBV27 and J usage is TRBJ1-4; perhaps TRBD1 as D (5 bases). CDR1 and CDR2 (germline): MNHEY, SMNVEV (reference sequence). The germline V and J ends were trimmed by 5 bases and 10 bases, with 17 bases remaining between them. This CDR3 comprises 14 residues. The CDR3 reads CASSLRDSRGKLFF. Here the CDR3 DNA reads TGTGCCAGCAGTCTCCGGGACTCACGAGGAAAACTGTTTTTT.

The chain combines TRBV10-1 with TRBJ2-1; 13 nucleotides line up with TRBD2. The CDR3 is 15 residues long. V was clipped by 3 bases and J by 10 bases; unmatched bases: 6. CDR1 WNHNN and CDR2 SYGVQD come from the germline V gene (reference sequence). For the CDR3, the DNA is TGCGCCAGCAGTGACACTAGCGGGAGGGCCCGAGAGCAGTTCTTC. This codes for CASSDTSGRAREQFF.

In this sample, this clone turned up a few times. This chain links TRBV15 with TRBJ1-1; 9 bases are a match to TRBD1. The CDR3 has 11 residues. Germline trimming cut 5 bases from V and 9 bases from J; bases unmatched to any gene: 1. The germline CDR1 and CDR2 sequences are LNHNV and YYDKDF (reference sequence). The CDR3: CATSGTGKAFF. CDR3 nucleotides: TGTGCCACCAGCGGGACAGGGAAAGCTTTCTTT.

The chain links TRBV7-3 to TRBJ1-1; tentatively, D is TRBD1 (5 bases). Deletions cut 5 bases from V and 5 bases from J, with 18 bases between. The CDR3 runs to 15 residues. Germline lookup yields CDR1 SGHTA and CDR2 FQGTGA. This CDR3 reads CASSGIRVAGTEAFF. The DNA of the CDR3 is TGTGCCAGCAGCGGGATCAGGGTAGCGGGGACTGAAGCTTTCTTT.

This clone was observed a handful of times. V usage is TRBV2 and J usage is TRBJ2-7; 10 bases align to TRBD2. The CDR3 is made up of 13 amino acids. Germline V gives CDR1 SNHLY, CDR2 FYNNEI. V lost 11 bases to trimming and J lost 6 bases; unmatched junction nucleotides: 10. The CDR3 DNA sequence: TGTGCCGGAAGAGCGGGAGGGCCCCCCGAGCAGTACTTC. Amino acids: CAGRAGGPPEQYF.

V and J are TRBV11-2 and TRBJ2-7; a weak D match, TRBD1 (6 bases). Germline CDR1 and CDR2: SGHAT and FQNNGV. The CDR3 consists of 11 residues. Trimming shortened V by 5 bases and J by 9 bases, and 11 bases separated the two germline ends. The CDR3 DNA sequence: TGTGCCAGCAGCACAGGGACCGGGCAGTACTTC. Protein: CASSTGTGQYF.

This chain joins TRBV19 and TRBJ1-2; D not resolved. Germline V gene sequence: CDR1 LNHDA, CDR2 SQIVND (reference sequence). The V end lost 10 bases, the J end lost 1 base, and 22 bases lay between the germline ends. The CDR3 length is 16 residues. The CDR3 sequence is CATQSAPGLNNYGYTF. CDR3 nucleotides: TGTGCCACGCAGTCTGCTCCGGGCCTGAATAACTATGGCTACACCTTC. Based on the CDR3 plus reference TRBV19 and TRBJ1-2, the full variable domain is DGGITQSPKYLFRKEGQNVTLSCEQNLNHDAMYWYRQDPGQGLRLIYYSQIVNDFQKGDIAEGYSVSREKKESFPLTVTSAQKNPTAFYLCATQSAPGLNNYGYTFGSGTRLTVV.

This chain uses TRBV11-2 with TRBJ2-7; 10 bases agree with TRBD1. The CDR3 is 16 residues long. J lost 4 bases, V lost 5 bases, and 11 bases had no gene match. From germline, CDR1 is SGHAT and CDR2 FQNNGV. The CDR3 sequence: CASSPLLGTGVYEQYF. CDR3 bases: TGTGCCAGCAGCCCTCTCTTAGGGACAGGGGTATACGAGCAGTACTTC.

The chain employs TRBV5-1 and TRBJ2-7, with D tentatively TRBD2 (5 bases). CDR3 size: 14 residues. Germline V lookup: CDR1 SGHRS, CDR2 YFSETQ. The V end was cut by 0 bases, the J end by 4 bases, with 11 bases between. The CDR3 nucleotides are TGCGCCAGCAGCTTGGATTGGGGAGCGTACGAGCAGTACTTC. Its protein is CASSLDWGAYEQYF.

The sample holds a few counts of this clone. The chain is built from TRBV7-8 and TRBJ2-7; D ambiguous. CDR3 length: 14 residues. V was clipped by 1 base and J by 6 bases, with 13 bases between them. Germline assignment: CDR1 SGHVS and CDR2 FQNEAQ. CDR3 in amino acids: CASSLEGPRVEQYF. CDR3 DNA: TGTGCCAGCAGCTTAGAGGGTCCCCGGGTCGAGCAGTACTTC.

This clone was counted a single time. This chain links TRBV30 with TRBJ2-5; tentative D call: TRBD2 (6 bases). The ends were cut back, 2 bases at V and 4 bases at J, with 11 bases in the middle. This CDR3 has 13 residues. The germline V gene encodes CDR1 GTSNPN and CDR2 SVGIG (reference sequence). CDR3: CAWSRRERETQYF. The CDR3 DNA reads as TGTGCCTGGAGTCGGCGGGAACGAGAGACCCAGTACTTC.